This T cell receptor beta chain is drawn from a study of graft-versus-host responses after intestinal transplantation. Study at large: All recipients were given anti-thymocyte globulin induction, and tacrolimus and steroids were then administered for around three years. Notes on the study in general: Patients who carried graft-donor T cell macrochimerism also had high graft-versus-host to host-versus-graft clonal ratios in their allografts. Recipient marrow held GvH clones, some first seen in ileum or blood.

As to this clone: Its antigen is currently unknown.

The CDR3 spans 17 residues. Germline lookup yields CDR1 SGHAT and CDR2 FQNNGV. Trimming at V came to 6 bases and at J to 2 bases, leaving 12 bases not matched to a gene. Sequencing used immunoSEQ multiplex PCR; TCRdb keeps in-frame clones, though not all of them. The repertoire holds 130,000 to 150,000 clones, with around 90% as singletons. The chain recombines TRBV11-2 with TRBJ2-4, with 8 bases lining up with TRBD2. Specimen: unstimulated CD4+ T cells sorted from spleen or lymph node cells, collected before intestinal transplant. This receptor was taken from a human donor who received an intestinal transplant. The CDR3 region has the DNA TGTGCCAGCAGGCCGATTACAGCGGGAGTGACCAAAAACATTCAGTACTTC. This codes for CASRPITAGVTKNIQYF.